This TCR beta chain originates from a study of cytomegalovirus exposure and HLA in healthy donors. Study observations and caveats: For most TCR beta V segments, an earlier analysis put the productive rate at about 90% or about 30% of the time. There were some public TCRs occurring in many donors, but most TCR sequences were rare.

Germline assignment: CDR1 MNHEY and CDR2 SVGAGI. V lost 7 bases and J 6 bases, leaving 13 bases between the germline ends. The CDR3 consists of 13 residues. On this clone itself: The antigen is undetermined.

The PCR had 60 Vbeta and 13 Jbeta primers. Sequencing used immunoSEQ multiplex PCR; TCRdb keeps in-frame clones, though not all of them. The table lists 150,000 or so clones, over 75% of them singletons. The chain employs TRBV6-5 and TRBJ1-5; a possible D gene is TRBD1 (5 bases). This TCR derives from a man aged 45-65 years in good health and CMV-seronegative. Sequencing was performed on PBMCs. CDR3 nucleotide sequence: TGTGCCAGCACCGACTTTAGGGGTCAGCCCCAGCATTTT. It yields the protein CASTDFRGQPQHF.